One and the same sample provided the 32 T cell receptor beta chains below, sequenced in a study of shared clonotypes between healthy human individuals. Only in-frame clones appear in the TCRdb table, and some are missing; sequencing was by immunoSEQ multiplex PCR. Of about 2 million clones in the sample, around 96% were seen once. The naive CD8 fraction comprised CD45RO-negative cells positively selected for CCR7 and excluded terminally differentiated effector memory CD45RA+ cells. Sequenced: naive CD8+ T cells sorted from blood. These receptors all stem from a man between 18 and 35 years old in good health.

This chain uses TRBV2 with TRBJ2-7; the match to TRBD2 covers 7 bases. The ends lost 1 base at V and 1 base at J; junction bases unmatched: 4. The CDR3 totals 15 residues. The germline CDR1 and CDR2 sequences are SNHLY and FYNNEI. DNA for the CDR3: TGTGCCAGCAGTGAAGTTAAGCGGGAATCCTACGAGCAGTACTTC. Its protein is CASSEVKRESYEQYF.

The table lists this clone with a count of one. V gene TRBV6-1 combines with J gene TRBJ2-1; 8 bases are a match to TRBD2. The CDR3 is 13 residues long. J was trimmed by 9 bases and V by 4 bases; bases with no gene match: 5. Germline V lookup: CDR1 MNHNS, CDR2 SASEGT. The CDR3 DNA follows: TGTGCCAGCAGTGGGACTAGCATTGGTGAGCAGTTCTTC. This translates into CASSGTSIGEQFF.

V usage is TRBV13 and J usage is TRBJ1-2; TRBD1 is a possible D gene (6 bases). Per the germline V gene, CDR1 is PRHDT and CDR2 is FYEKMQ (reference sequence). This CDR3 is built from 13 residues. Trimming removed 1 base from V and 4 bases from J, with 7 bases in between. CDR3 sequence: CASSLEDSYGYTF. The DNA for the CDR3 is TGTGCCAGCAGCTTAGAGGACAGCTATGGCTACACCTTC.

The V call is TRBV2, the J call TRBJ2-3; no clear D. CDR1 SNHLY and CDR2 FYNNEI come from the germline V gene. With 2 bases removed from V and 4 bases from J, the gap between germline ends came to 7 bases. The CDR3 runs 13 residues. CDR3 DNA: TGTGCCAGCAGTGAAACCAGGTCAGATACGCAGTATTTT. Translation: CASSETRSDTQYF.

Points on this clone: Other DNA sequences in the sample encode the same CDR3. V is TRBV7-9 and J is TRBJ1-1; a possible D gene is TRBD1 (5 bases). Per germline, CDR1 SEHNR and CDR2 FQNEAQ (reference sequence). The length of the CDR3 is 15 residues. V was shortened by 0 bases and J by 3 bases, with 11 bases between the two germline ends. The CDR3 region has the DNA TGTGCCAGCAGCTTAGCGCAGGGCCGACACACTGAAGCTTTCTTT. Residues: CASSLAQGRHTEAFF.

The chain combines TRBV14 with TRBJ1-2, with D tentatively TRBD1 (6 bases). The germline V and J ends were trimmed by 0 bases and 4 bases, with 12 bases remaining between them. The CDR3 is 15 amino acids. The V gene's germline CDR1 is SGHDN and CDR2 FVKESK. The CDR3 DNA reads TGTGCCAGCAGCCAAGATGTAGGGGGGAGCTATGGCTACACCTTC. Encoded protein: CASSQDVGGSYGYTF.

In this sample, this clone turned up once. The chain uses TRBV18 and TRBJ2-3; maybe TRBD2 (6 bases). From germline, CDR1 is KGHSH and CDR2 LQKENI. This CDR3 spans 16 amino acids. Between the trimmed V and J ends, which lost 3 bases and 0 bases, there was a span of 13 bases. For the CDR3, the DNA is TGTGCCAGCTCACCGGGGACTCTGGCTAGCACAGATACGCAGTATTTT. This sequence encodes CASSPGTLASTDTQYF. Full variable domain (rest looked up from reference TRBV18 and TRBJ2-3): NAGVMQNPRHLVRRRGQEARLRCSPMKGHSHVYWYRQLPEEGLKFMVYLQKENIIDESGMPKERFSAEFPKEGPSILRIQQVVRGDSAAYFCASSPGTLASTDTQYFGPGTRLTVL.

The gene calls are TRBV28 and TRBJ1-3; D unclear. The CDR3 loop spans 15 amino acids. The germline CDR1 and CDR2 sequences are MDHEN and SYDVKM. V shed 1 base and J shed 1 base, with 8 bases lying between them. The CDR3: CASSLFEGSGNTIYF. The CDR3 DNA follows: TGTGCCAGCAGTTTATTTGAAGGGTCTGGAAACACCATATATTTT.

The chain employs TRBV27 and TRBJ2-1; 8 bases are a match to TRBD1. The CDR3 is made up of 12 amino acids. After removal of 5 bases from V and 10 bases from J, the junction contained 4 bases not matched to a gene. The germline gives CDR1 MNHEY, CDR2 SMNVEV (reference sequence). CDR3 protein: CASSADRVEQFF. The CDR3 DNA reads as TGTGCCAGCAGTGCGGACAGGGTCGAGCAGTTCTTC.

The rearrangement uses TRBV7-2 and TRBJ1-1; 9 bases fit TRBD1. V trimming: 5 bases; J trimming: 11 bases; junction bases outside the gene matches: 9. The CDR3 consists of 13 residues. From germline, CDR1 is SGHTA and CDR2 FQGNSA. CDR3: CASSHGTGFGAFF. Here the CDR3 DNA reads TGTGCCAGCAGCCACGGGACAGGGTTTGGCGCTTTCTTT. The variable domain in full, with the rest retrieved from reference TRBV7-2 and TRBJ1-1, is GAGVSQSPSNKVTEKGKDVELRCDPISGHTALYWYRQSLGQGLEFLIYFQGNSAPDKSGLPSDRFSAERTGGSVSTLTIQRTQQEDSAVYLCASSHGTGFGAFFGQGTRLTVV.

The chain has TRBV7-8 and TRBJ1-2; D gene uncertain. The CDR3 has 19 amino acids. Germline loops: CDR1 SGHVS, CDR2 FQNEAQ. Trimming removed 5 bases at V and 2 bases at J, with 27 bases between. Here the CDR3 reads CASSLVSSPAPDPNYGYTF. The CDR3 DNA reads TGTGCCAGCAGCCTGGTCTCTAGCCCAGCCCCCGACCCAAACTATGGCTACACCTTC.

With regard to this clone: In the same sample, other DNA sequences code for this CDR3. CDR3 loop: CASSQGTSGYNEQFF. CDR3 bases: TGCGCCAGCAGCCAAGGGACTAGCGGATACAATGAGCAGTTCTTC. The rearrangement uses TRBV4-3 and TRBJ2-1, with 10 bases lining up with TRBD2. The CDR3 extends over 15 amino acids. Unmatched junction bases numbered 1, after V lost 1 base and J lost 4 bases. CDR1 is LGHNA and CDR2 is YSLEER in the germline V gene.

This sequence joins TRBV11-2 and TRBJ2-7; 7 positions match TRBD1. This CDR3 region has 17 residues. Germline CDR1 reads SGHAT; CDR2 reads FQNNGV. V trimming: 5 bases; J trimming: 0 bases; junction bases outside the gene matches: 13. CDR3 nucleotide sequence: TGTGCCAGCAGCCCCTGGTCCACAGGGGCCCCCTCCTACGAGCAGTACTTC. Translating gives CASSPWSTGAPSYEQYF.

Regarding this clone: Other DNA variants within this sample encode the same CDR3. The rearrangement joins TRBV7-9 to TRBJ1-6; D not resolved. Trimming pared 3 bases from V and 8 bases from J, leaving 5 bases between. This CDR3 has 12 residues. Per germline, CDR1 SEHNR and CDR2 FQNEAQ (reference sequence). The CDR3 loop is CASSFWDSPLHF. The CDR3 region has the DNA TGTGCCAGCAGCTTCTGGGATTCACCCCTCCACTTT. Drawing the rest from reference TRBV7-9 and TRBJ1-6, the complete variable domain is DTGVSQNPRHKITKRGQNVTFRCDPISEHNRLYWYRQTLGQGPEFLTYFQNEAQLEKSRLLSDRFSAERPKGSFSTLEIQRTEQGDSAMYLCASSFWDSPLHFGNGTRLTVT.

This chain uses TRBV28 with TRBJ2-7, with 9 bases lining up with TRBD1. The V and J ends lost 5 bases and 2 bases, in that order; junction bases with no gene match: 1. The length of the CDR3 is 13 residues. Germline V lookup: CDR1 MDHEN, CDR2 SYDVKM. For the CDR3, the DNA is TGTGCCAGCAGTAGGACAGGGGCCTACGAGCAGTACTTC. This encodes CASSRTGAYEQYF.

This clone was observed once. The chain recombines TRBV7-6 with TRBJ2-1; TRBD1 aligns across 7 bases. The CDR3 is 14 residues long. J lost 8 bases, V lost 1 base, and 5 bases had no gene match. Germline CDR1 and CDR2: SGHVS and FNYEAQ. The CDR3 spells CASSLEQGWDEQFF. The CDR3 nucleotides read TGTGCCAGCAGCTTAGAACAGGGGTGGGATGAGCAGTTCTTC.

Note on this clone: It is likely a read error, because the conserved phenylalanine at the end of the CDR3 is missing. The V gene is TRBV2, the J gene TRBJ2-7, with D perhaps being TRBD1 or TRBD2 (5 bases each). The CDR3 loop spans 13 amino acids. The V end lost 7 bases, the J end lost 0 bases, and 10 bases lay between the germline ends. CDR1 and CDR2 (germline): SNHLY, FYNNEI. This CDR3 reads CASIEGSSYEQYL. In DNA form, the CDR3 reads TGTGCCAGCATCGAGGGGAGCTCCTACGAGCAGTACCTC.

The chain couples TRBV27 to TRBJ2-7, with 10 positions matching TRBD1. Trimming removed 6 bases from V and 2 bases from J; junction bases left unmatched: 7. Germline CDR1 is MNHEY and CDR2 is SMNVEV (reference sequence). The CDR3 loop spans 15 amino acids. The CDR3 loop reads CASSPTGQGAYEQYF. The DNA for the CDR3 is TGTGCCAGCAGCCCAACCGGACAGGGGGCCTACGAGCAGTACTTC.

This clone was seen ten or more times. The rearrangement joins TRBV29-1 to TRBJ1-1, with D uncertain. The V gene's germline CDR1 is SQVTM and CDR2 ANQGSEA. V gave up 2 bases and J gave up 7 bases, with 5 bases separating them. The CDR3 loop spans 10 amino acids. The CDR3 sequence: CSVEYYEAFF. The CDR3 nucleotides are TGCAGCGTTGAATATTATGAAGCTTTCTTT.

This clone came up once. The genes are TRBV6-1 and TRBJ1-3; 8 bases are a match to TRBD1. Germline trimming cut 7 bases from V and 3 bases from J; bases unmatched to any gene: 8. The germline V gene encodes CDR1 MNHNS and CDR2 SASEGT. The length of the CDR3 is 15 residues. The CDR3 sequence is CASTIDRGGGNTIYF. In nucleotides, the CDR3 is TGTGCCAGCACTATAGACAGGGGAGGTGGAAACACCATATATTTT.

The J gene is TRBJ2-7, the V gene TRBV7-6; D not resolved. Germline CDR1 and CDR2: SGHVS and FNYEAQ. Trimming took 5 bases from V and 2 from J, leaving 16 bases between them. The CDR3 contains 15 residues. The CDR3 region is CASSPRIGFTYEQYF. The CDR3 DNA is TGTGCCAGCAGCCCCCGAATCGGGTTTACCTACGAGCAGTACTTC.

This rearrangement joins TRBV4-1 to TRBJ2-7; D gene unclear. Per germline, CDR1 MGHRA and CDR2 YSYEKL. The CDR3 spans 13 residues. V dropped 1 base and J dropped 10 bases, with 14 bases sitting between them. The CDR3 reads CASSQVRTSDQYF. In DNA, the CDR3 is TGCGCCAGCAGCCAAGTCCGGACGTCGGATCAGTACTTC.

V gene TRBV4-3 combines with J gene TRBJ2-3, with D unresolved. Germline V CDR1 and CDR2: LGHNA, YSLEER. The CDR3 extends over 14 amino acids. The V gene lost 2 bases and the J gene lost 6 bases, with 12 bases spanning the gap. The CDR3 sequence: CASSQLEGLDTQYF. The CDR3 coding sequence is TGCGCCAGCAGCCAACTGGAAGGTCTGGATACGCAGTATTTT.

CDR3 sequence: CASSEPHGEGGAWNEQFF. The CDR3 nucleotides read TGCGCCAGCAGTGAGCCCCATGGGGAAGGGGGCGCGTGGAATGAGCAGTTCTTC. The chain is built from TRBV10-1 and TRBJ2-1, with 7 positions matching TRBD1. The CDR3 covers 18 residues. In germline, CDR1 is WNHNN, CDR2 SYGVQD (reference sequence). J was trimmed by 7 bases and V by 2 bases; bases with no gene match: 17.

The gene calls are TRBV28 and TRBJ2-2; D gene ambiguous. With 1 base removed from V and 5 bases from J, the gap between germline ends came to 5 bases. The length of the CDR3 is 13 residues. Germline CDR1 is MDHEN and CDR2 is SYDVKM. The CDR3 protein is CASSLYSTGELFF. The DNA for the CDR3 is TGTGCCAGCAGTTTATATTCGACCGGGGAGCTGTTTTTT.

For this clone: The same CDR3 also results from other DNA sequences found in this sample. V gene TRBV5-4 combines with J gene TRBJ1-1; 11 nucleotides match TRBD1. J lost 5 bases, V lost 4 bases, and 4 bases had no gene match. Germline CDR1 reads SGHNT; CDR2 reads YYREEE (reference sequence). The CDR3 runs 14 residues. The CDR3: CASSLGTGGTEAFF. The CDR3 DNA sequence: TGTGCCAGCAGCCTCGGGACAGGGGGGACTGAAGCTTTCTTT.

The chain recombines TRBV19 with TRBJ2-7; 7 nucleotides agree with TRBD2. The germline CDR1 and CDR2 sequences are LNHDA and SQIVND (reference sequence). The length of the CDR3 is 15 residues. Trimming cost V 1 base and J 3 bases; bases outside gene matches: 6. DNA for the CDR3: TGTGCCAGTAGTATAGCCAGCGGGACCGACTACGAGCAGTACTTC. Protein: CASSIASGTDYEQYF.

As regards this clone: Other DNA sequences of this sample code for an identical CDR3. This chain connects TRBV28 to TRBJ2-7, with D hard to call. This CDR3 comprises 14 residues. Germline CDR1 is MDHEN and CDR2 is SYDVKM. The ends were cut back, 1 base at V and 4 bases at J, with 11 bases in the middle. The CDR3 spells CASSLSRDGYEQYF. DNA for the CDR3: TGTGCCAGCAGTTTATCAAGAGACGGTTACGAGCAGTACTTC.

The chain combines TRBV15 with TRBJ1-4; no clear D gene. This CDR3 spans 12 amino acids. The germline gives CDR1 LNHNV, CDR2 YYDKDF (reference sequence). V dropped 5 bases and J dropped 5 bases, with 6 bases sitting between them. The CDR3 spells CATSELNEKLFF. Written as DNA, the CDR3 is TGTGCCACCAGCGAGTTGAATGAAAAACTGTTTTTT. The full variable domain, with the rest looked up from reference TRBV15 and TRBJ1-4, is DAMVIQNPRYQVTQFGKPVTLSCSQTLNHNVMYWYQQKSSQAPKLLFHYYDKDFNNEADTPDNFQSRRPNTSFCFLDIRSPGLGDTAMYLCATSELNEKLFFGSGTQLSVL.

V gene TRBV9 combines with J gene TRBJ2-7, with 12 nucleotides matching TRBD2. This CDR3 has 15 residues. Germline CDR1 and CDR2: SGDLS and YYNGEE. The trim removed 2 bases at V and 3 bases at J, leaving 3 bases unmatched. This chain's CDR3 is CASSVSGLAGYEQYF. The CDR3 DNA follows: TGTGCCAGCAGCGTTTCGGGACTAGCGGGCTACGAGCAGTACTTC.

The V call is TRBV27, the J call TRBJ2-7; D assignment may be TRBD1 or TRBD2 (5 bases each). V was shortened by 6 bases and J by 2 bases, with 17 bases between the two germline ends. The germline V gene has CDR1 MNHEY and CDR2 SMNVEV (reference sequence). This CDR3 comprises 15 residues. Here the CDR3 DNA reads TGTGCCAGCAGGGGGGTCTATGGGGGTCCCTACGAGCAGTACTTC. It yields the protein CASRGVYGGPYEQYF.

This clone is a singleton in its sample. In the same sample, other DNA sequences code for this CDR3. V is TRBV19 and J is TRBJ2-7; 9 bases fit TRBD1. After removal of 4 bases from V and 4 bases from J, the junction contained 2 bases not matched to a gene. The CDR3 length is 13 residues. The germline gives CDR1 LNHDA, CDR2 SQIVND (reference sequence). CDR3 amino acids: CASSTGTGYEQYF. CDR3 sequence (DNA): TGTGCCAGTAGTACCGGGACAGGGTACGAGCAGTACTTC. Combining the CDR3 with reference TRBV19 and TRBJ2-7 gives the whole variable domain DGGITQSPKYLFRKEGQNVTLSCEQNLNHDAMYWYRQDPGQGLRLIYYSQIVNDFQKGDIAEGYSVSREKKESFPLTVTSAQKNPTAFYLCASSTGTGYEQYFGPGTRLTVT.